A single sample is the source of the 21 T cell receptor beta chains below, sequenced in a study of cytomegalovirus exposure and HLA in healthy donors. The study ran its PCR with 60 Vbeta and 13 Jbeta primers. Sequencing was performed with immunoSEQ multiplex PCR; in TCRdb, only in-frame clones are kept and a portion is missing. The profile shows 90,000 to 100,000 clones, 65% to 80% of them singletons. The specimen sequenced was PBMCs. All receptors come from a man aged 55 to 70 in good health and CMV-seropositive.

The V call is TRBV5-3, the J call TRBJ1-1; no clear D gene. TRBV5-3 counts as an open reading frame of uncertain function. Trimming removed 5 bases at V and 6 bases at J, with 8 bases between. The CDR3 has 11 residues. The CDR3 protein is CARRSPSEAFF. The CDR3 coding sequence is TGTGCCAGAAGGTCCCCCTCTGAAGCTTTCTTT.

The count of this clone is one. The chain links TRBV15 to TRBJ2-2; D unresolved. The germline V gene encodes CDR1 LNHNV and CDR2 YYDKDF (reference sequence). The V and J ends lost 4 bases and 6 bases respectively, with 6 bases between them. The CDR3 runs to 12 residues. The CDR3 DNA reads as TGTGCCACCAGCACGTTCCCCGGGGAGCTGTTTTTT. This gives the protein CATSTFPGELFF. Full variable domain (rest looked up from reference TRBV15 and TRBJ2-2): DAMVIQNPRYQVTQFGKPVTLSCSQTLNHNVMYWYQQKSSQAPKLLFHYYDKDFNNEADTPDNFQSRRPNTSFCFLDIRSPGLGDTAMYLCATSTFPGELFFGEGSRLTVL.

The chain has TRBV7-9 and TRBJ2-1; TRBD2 aligns across 10 bases. The CDR3 totals 14 residues. Germline lookup yields CDR1 SEHNR and CDR2 FQNEAQ (reference sequence). V lost 5 bases to trimming and J lost 7 bases; unmatched junction nucleotides: 5. CDR3 bases: TGTGCCAGCAGCGTAACTAGCGGGGCTAATGAGCAGTTCTTC. This translates into CASSVTSGANEQFF.

The chain employs TRBV7-8 and TRBJ2-3; possible D gene TRBD1, 6 bases. This CDR3 spans 20 amino acids. Germline V gene sequence: CDR1 SGHVS, CDR2 FQNEAQ. Trimming took 1 base from V and 0 from J, leaving 23 bases between them. For the CDR3, the DNA is TGTGCCAGCAGCTTAGAGAGGGACATCACCTGGCGGACAAGCACAGATACGCAGTATTTT. This encodes CASSLERDITWRTSTDTQYF.

This clone was picked up a small number of times. The chain combines TRBV5-1 with TRBJ2-2; 8 bases are a match to TRBD1. J was trimmed by 4 bases and V by 3 bases; bases with no gene match: 2. CDR3 length: 14 residues. CDR1 and CDR2 (germline): SGHRS, YFSETQ. The CDR3 reads CASSWTGSTGELFF. The CDR3 coding sequence is TGCGCCAGCAGCTGGACAGGGAGCACCGGGGAGCTGTTTTTT.

This clone appeared once. This chain joins TRBV6-4 and TRBJ2-3; 7 bases match TRBD1. Germline V gene sequence: CDR1 MRHNA, CDR2 SNTAGT. The CDR3 covers 14 residues. V lost 4 bases to trimming and J lost 1 base; unmatched junction nucleotides: 2. The CDR3 here is CASSAQGGTDTQYF. The CDR3 DNA is TGTGCCAGCAGTGCCCAGGGGGGCACAGATACGCAGTATTTT.

This clone came up once. V gene TRBV18 combines with J gene TRBJ2-2; 9 nucleotides align to TRBD2. The CDR3 consists of 18 residues. The V segment lost 2 bases and the J segment 1 base; nucleotides outside the gene matches: 8. Germline V gene sequence: CDR1 KGHSH, CDR2 LQKENI. The CDR3 loop reads CASSPIPLAGENTGELFF. The CDR3 region has the DNA TGTGCCAGCTCACCAATCCCATTAGCGGGGGAGAACACCGGGGAGCTGTTTTTT.

The chain is built from TRBV28 and TRBJ2-7, with 7 bases lining up with TRBD1. The CDR3 is made up of 15 amino acids. Germline-derived CDR1 and CDR2 are MDHEN and SYDVKM. The V gene end was trimmed by 7 bases and the J gene end by 2 bases; junction bases not matched to a gene: 11. For the CDR3, the DNA is TGTGCCAGCACCTTAGAGGGGGCTAGGACCTACGAGCAGTACTTC. Amino acid sequence: CASTLEGARTYEQYF.

Details on this clone: The sample holds other DNA sequences that translate to the same CDR3. The rearrangement joins TRBV7-9 to TRBJ2-2; 7 nucleotides match TRBD1. The trim removed 1 base at V and 1 base at J, leaving 0 bases unmatched. CDR1 is SEHNR and CDR2 is FQNEAQ in the germline V gene (reference sequence). The CDR3 has 15 residues. The CDR3 reads CASSLGTGNTGELFF. The CDR3 bases are TGTGCCAGCAGCTTAGGGACAGGGAACACCGGGGAGCTGTTTTTT.

The chain has TRBV29-1 and TRBJ2-6; 8 nucleotides agree with TRBD1. V lost 7 bases, J lost 0 bases, and 8 bases stayed unmatched. Germline CDR1 reads SQVTM; CDR2 reads ANQGSEA. The CDR3 loop spans 16 amino acids. The chain's CDR3 is CSASGDRISGANVLTF. The CDR3, as DNA: TGCAGCGCTTCCGGGGACAGGATCTCTGGGGCCAACGTCCTGACTTTC.

This chain links TRBV30 with TRBJ2-7; possibly TRBD2 for D (6 bases). Germline CDR1 is GTSNPN and CDR2 is SVGIG (reference sequence). V was trimmed by 0 bases and J by 3 bases, leaving 15 bases between them. This CDR3 spans 15 amino acids. Here the CDR3 DNA reads TGTGCCTGGAGTGTACTGGGCGGGGACCTCTACGAGCAGTACTTC. Translated, it gives CAWSVLGGDLYEQYF.

The chain carries TRBV5-4 and TRBJ2-1; 12 nucleotides agree with TRBD2. CDR3 length: 18 amino acids. Germline CDR1 is SGHNT and CDR2 is YYREEE (reference sequence). With V trimmed by 2 bases and J by 4 bases, 10 bases remained unmatched. The CDR3 region has the DNA TGTGCCAGCAGCTTCCTCCTAGCGGGGGGGCCTCCTTACAATGAGCAGTTCTTC. It encodes CASSFLLAGGPPYNEQFF.

A note on this clone: The junction shows a germline mismatch at one end, possibly a read error. The V and J genes are TRBV7-3 and TRBJ1-2; 7 bases are shared with TRBD1. The CDR3 covers 13 residues. CDR1 SGHTA and CDR2 FQGTGA come from the germline V gene. The CDR3 region is CASSLRTGYGYTF. In nucleotides, the CDR3 is TGTGCCAGCAGTTTAAGGACAGGCTATGGCTACACCTTC.

This sequence joins TRBV7-2 and TRBJ1-5; 9 bases fit TRBD1. The V segment lost 2 bases and the J segment 7 bases; nucleotides outside the gene matches: 6. Germline V gives CDR1 SGHTA, CDR2 FQGNSA. The CDR3 contains 15 residues. The CDR3 DNA reads as TGTGCCAGCAGCTTATTTCGACAGGGGGGACAGCCCCAGCATTTT. Protein: CASSLFRQGGQPQHF.

The V and J genes are TRBV10-2 and TRBJ2-7; the D gene is possibly TRBD1 (6 bases). In germline, CDR1 is WSHSY, CDR2 SAAADI. This CDR3 contains 12 residues. V dropped 6 bases and J dropped 2 bases, with 8 bases sitting between them. CDR3 sequence reads: CASRGGPYEQYF. The DNA for the CDR3 is TGCGCCAGCAGAGGGGGTCCCTACGAGCAGTACTTC.

The chain employs TRBV11-1 and TRBJ2-2; 7 bases are shared with TRBD2. The CDR3 loop spans 16 amino acids. Trimming at V came to 2 bases and at J to 1 base, leaving 4 bases not matched to a gene. Germline lookup yields CDR1 SGHAT and CDR2 FQDESV (reference sequence). CDR3 sequence reads: CASSLLAGENTGELFF. The CDR3 DNA is TGTGCCAGCAGCTTACTGGCGGGGGAGAACACCGGGGAGCTGTTTTTT.

The gene calls are TRBV27 and TRBJ1-2; D unresolved. Germline CDR1 and CDR2: MNHEY and SMNVEV (reference sequence). The CDR3 runs to 14 residues. Trimming cost V 8 bases and J 0 bases, with 13 bases left between them. CDR3 nucleotides: TGTGCCAGCGGCTCCCCGCCGTCTAACTATGGCTACACCTTC. Its protein product is CASGSPPSNYGYTF.

V and J are TRBV5-5 and TRBJ2-5, with D uncertain. Trimming pared 0 bases from V and 2 bases from J, leaving 5 bases between. CDR3 length: 13 residues. The germline V gene has CDR1 SGHKS and CDR2 YYEKEE (reference sequence). The CDR3 spells CASSLGSQETQYF. The CDR3 DNA sequence: TGTGCCAGCAGCTTGGGCAGTCAAGAGACCCAGTACTTC.

The V and J genes are TRBV29-1 and TRBJ2-4; 9 bases fit TRBD2. This CDR3 region has 16 residues. V dropped 4 bases and J dropped 8; count of bases not matched to a gene: 15. In germline, CDR1 is SQVTM, CDR2 ANQGSEA. CDR3: CSVVPRGASGTHIQYF. For the CDR3, the DNA is TGCAGCGTTGTCCCCAGGGGGGCTAGCGGGACTCACATTCAGTACTTC.

CDR3 in amino acids: CASKIGNQPQHF. Written as DNA, the CDR3 is TGTGCCTCAAAGATCGGGAATCAGCCCCAGCATTTT. The chain has TRBV19 and TRBJ1-5; D is unresolved. Trimming took off 11 bases at V and 4 bases at J, with 12 bases between the two ends. The CDR3 totals 12 residues. CDR1 and CDR2 (germline): LNHDA, SQIVND (reference sequence).

This clone was picked up a small number of times. This chain links TRBV5-5 with TRBJ1-5; a weak D match, TRBD1 (6 bases). Germline loops: CDR1 SGHKS, CDR2 YYEKEE (reference sequence). The CDR3 runs 14 residues. V was pared by 1 base and J by 7 bases, with 12 bases between. CDR3 DNA: TGTGCCAGCAGCTTGTTAGGGGGTAACCAGCCCCAGCATTTT. Translating it yields CASSLLGGNQPQHF.